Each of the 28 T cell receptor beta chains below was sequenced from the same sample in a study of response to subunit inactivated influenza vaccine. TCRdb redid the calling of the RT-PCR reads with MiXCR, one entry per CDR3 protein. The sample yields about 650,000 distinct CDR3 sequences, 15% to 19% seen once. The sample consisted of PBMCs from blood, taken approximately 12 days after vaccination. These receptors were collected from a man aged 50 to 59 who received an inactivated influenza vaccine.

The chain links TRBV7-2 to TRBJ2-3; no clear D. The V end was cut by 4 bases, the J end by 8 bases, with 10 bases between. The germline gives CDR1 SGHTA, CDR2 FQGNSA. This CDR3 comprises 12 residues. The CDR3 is CASSSGFTTQYF. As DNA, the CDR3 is TGTGCCAGCAGCTCCGGTTTTACTACGCAGTATTTT.

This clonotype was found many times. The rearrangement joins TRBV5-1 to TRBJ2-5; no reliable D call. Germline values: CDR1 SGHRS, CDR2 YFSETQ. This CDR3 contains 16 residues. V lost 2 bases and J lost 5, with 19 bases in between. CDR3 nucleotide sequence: TGCGCCAGCAGCTTCGATCCGGAGAGGATTCGGGAGACCCAGTACTTC. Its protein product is CASSFDPERIRETQYF.

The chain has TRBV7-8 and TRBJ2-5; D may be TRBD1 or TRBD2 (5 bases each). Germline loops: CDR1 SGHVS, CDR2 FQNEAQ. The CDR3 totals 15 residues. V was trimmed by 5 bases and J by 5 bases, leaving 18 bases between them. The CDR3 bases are TGTGCCAGCAGCCGAACTGGGACGGTGGGGGAGACCCAGTACTTC. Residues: CASSRTGTVGETQYF.

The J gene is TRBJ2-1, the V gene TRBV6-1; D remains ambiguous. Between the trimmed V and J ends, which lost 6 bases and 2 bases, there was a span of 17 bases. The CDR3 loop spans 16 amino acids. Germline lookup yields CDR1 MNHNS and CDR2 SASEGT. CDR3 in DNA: TGTGCCAGCAGCCGCCTAGGTTCGGGCCCCTACAATGAGCAGTTCTTC. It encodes CASSRLGSGPYNEQFF.

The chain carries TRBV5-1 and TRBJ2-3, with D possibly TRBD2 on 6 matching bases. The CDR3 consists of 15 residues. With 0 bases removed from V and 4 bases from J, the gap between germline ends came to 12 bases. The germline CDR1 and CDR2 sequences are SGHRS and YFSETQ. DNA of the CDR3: TGCGCCAGCAGCTTGGTTCCGGGCGGGGCAGATACGCAGTATTTT. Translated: CASSLVPGGADTQYF.

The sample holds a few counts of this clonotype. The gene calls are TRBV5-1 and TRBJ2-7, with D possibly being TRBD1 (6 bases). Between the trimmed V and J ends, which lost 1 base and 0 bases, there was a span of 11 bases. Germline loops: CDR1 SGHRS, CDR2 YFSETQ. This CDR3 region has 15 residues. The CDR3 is CASSLRSDSSYEQYF. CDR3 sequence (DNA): TGCGCCAGCAGCTTGCGGTCGGACAGCTCCTACGAGCAGTACTTC.

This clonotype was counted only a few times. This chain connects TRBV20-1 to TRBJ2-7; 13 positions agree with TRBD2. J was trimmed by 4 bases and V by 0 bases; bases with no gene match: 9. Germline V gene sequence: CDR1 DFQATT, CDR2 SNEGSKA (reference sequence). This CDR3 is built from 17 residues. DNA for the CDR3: TGCAGTGCTAGAGATCTTACGGGGACTAGCGGGATTTACGAGCAGTACTTC. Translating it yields CSARDLTGTSGIYEQYF.

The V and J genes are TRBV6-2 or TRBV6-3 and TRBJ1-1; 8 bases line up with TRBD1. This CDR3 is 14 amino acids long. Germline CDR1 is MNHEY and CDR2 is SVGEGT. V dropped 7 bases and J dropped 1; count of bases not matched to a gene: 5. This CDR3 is CASKKGQGNTEAFF. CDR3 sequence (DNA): TGTGCCAGCAAAAAAGGACAGGGGAACACTGAAGCTTTCTTT.

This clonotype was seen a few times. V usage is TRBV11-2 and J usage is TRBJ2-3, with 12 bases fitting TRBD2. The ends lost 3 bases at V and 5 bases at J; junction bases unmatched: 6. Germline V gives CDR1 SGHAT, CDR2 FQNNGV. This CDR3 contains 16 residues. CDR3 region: CASSFRLAGVLDTQYF. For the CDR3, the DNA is TGTGCCAGCAGCTTCCGACTAGCGGGAGTACTAGATACGCAGTATTTT.

The CDR3 bases are TGTGCCACCAGCAGATCCCCTAACACCGGGGAGCTGTTTTTT. Encoded protein: CATSRSPNTGELFF. The rearrangement links TRBV15 to TRBJ2-2; the D is unclear. Trimming stripped 2 bases from V and 2 bases from J, with 6 bases between. Germline V gene data show CDR1 as LNHNV and CDR2 as YYDKDF (reference sequence). There are 14 residues in the CDR3.

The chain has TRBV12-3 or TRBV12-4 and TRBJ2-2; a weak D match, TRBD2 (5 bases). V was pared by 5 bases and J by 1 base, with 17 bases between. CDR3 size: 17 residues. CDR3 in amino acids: CASSPRRGLENTGELFF. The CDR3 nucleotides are TGTGCCAGCAGTCCTCGTCGTGGACTGGAGAACACCGGGGAGCTGTTTTTT.

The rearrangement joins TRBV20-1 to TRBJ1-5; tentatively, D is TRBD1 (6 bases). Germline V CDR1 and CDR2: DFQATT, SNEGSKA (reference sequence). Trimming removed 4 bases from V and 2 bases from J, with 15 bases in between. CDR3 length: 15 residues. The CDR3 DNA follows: TGCAGTGCTACACTACAGGGAATCGGCAATCAGCCCCAGCATTTT. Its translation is CSATLQGIGNQPQHF.

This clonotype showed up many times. The DNA of the CDR3 is TGTGCCAGCACCCAGATCAGGGGGCTTTCACCCCTCCACTTT. Translated: CASTQIRGLSPLHF. V usage is TRBV7-2 and J usage is TRBJ1-6, with 8 bases identical to TRBD1. This CDR3 spans 14 amino acids. V lost 7 bases and J lost 9; bases outside the gene matches: 8. Germline CDR1 and CDR2: SGHTA and FQGNSA.

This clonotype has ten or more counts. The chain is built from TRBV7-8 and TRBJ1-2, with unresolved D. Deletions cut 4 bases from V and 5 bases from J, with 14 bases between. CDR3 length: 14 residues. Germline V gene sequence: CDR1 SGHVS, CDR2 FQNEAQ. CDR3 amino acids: CASSSLSGVYGYTF. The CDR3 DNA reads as TGTGCCAGCAGCTCACTTTCCGGGGTATATGGCTACACCTTC.

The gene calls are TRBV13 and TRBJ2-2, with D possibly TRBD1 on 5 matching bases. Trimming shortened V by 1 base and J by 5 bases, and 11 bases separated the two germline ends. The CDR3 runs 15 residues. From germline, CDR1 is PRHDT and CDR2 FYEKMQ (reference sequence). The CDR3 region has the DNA TGTGCCAGCAGCTTAGCAGGGATGACGACCGGGGAGCTGTTTTTT. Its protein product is CASSLAGMTTGELFF.

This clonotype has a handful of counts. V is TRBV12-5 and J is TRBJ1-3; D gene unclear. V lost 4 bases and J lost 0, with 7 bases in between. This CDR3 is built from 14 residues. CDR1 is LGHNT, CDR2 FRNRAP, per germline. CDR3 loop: CASGSSGSGNTIYF. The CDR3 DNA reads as TGTGCTAGTGGTTCCTCTGGCTCTGGAAACACCATATATTTT.

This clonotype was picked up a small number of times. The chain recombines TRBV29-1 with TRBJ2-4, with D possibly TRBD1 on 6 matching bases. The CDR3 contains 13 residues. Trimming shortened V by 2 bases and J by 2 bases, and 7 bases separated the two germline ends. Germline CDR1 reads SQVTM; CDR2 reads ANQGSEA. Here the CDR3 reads CSVEQGTKNIQYF. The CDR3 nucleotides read TGCAGCGTTGAACAGGGGACCAAAAACATTCAGTACTTC.

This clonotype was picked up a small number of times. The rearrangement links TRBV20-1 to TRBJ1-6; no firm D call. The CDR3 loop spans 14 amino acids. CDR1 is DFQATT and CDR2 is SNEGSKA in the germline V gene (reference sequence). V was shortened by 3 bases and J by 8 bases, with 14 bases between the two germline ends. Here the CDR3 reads CSASESGWDSPLHF. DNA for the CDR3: TGCAGTGCTAGTGAGTCCGGGTGGGATTCACCCCTCCACTTT.

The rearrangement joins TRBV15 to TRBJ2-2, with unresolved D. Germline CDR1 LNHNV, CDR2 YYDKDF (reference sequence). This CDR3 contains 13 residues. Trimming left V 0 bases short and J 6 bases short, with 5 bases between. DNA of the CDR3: TGTGCCACCAGCAGAGAGGGGTCCGGGGAGCTGTTTTTT. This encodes CATSREGSGELFF.

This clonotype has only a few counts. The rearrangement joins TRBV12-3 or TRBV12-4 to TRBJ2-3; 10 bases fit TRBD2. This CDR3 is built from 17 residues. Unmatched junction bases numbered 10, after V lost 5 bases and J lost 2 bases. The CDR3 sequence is CASSITSGTFITDTQYF. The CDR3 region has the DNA TGTGCCAGCAGTATAACTAGCGGGACCTTTATCACAGATACGCAGTATTTT.

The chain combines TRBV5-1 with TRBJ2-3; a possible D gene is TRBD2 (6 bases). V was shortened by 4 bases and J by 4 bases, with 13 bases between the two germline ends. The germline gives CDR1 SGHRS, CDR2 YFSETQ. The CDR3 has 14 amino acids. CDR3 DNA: TGCGCCAGCAGCCACAGTGCTAGCGCAGATACGCAGTATTTT. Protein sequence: CASSHSASADTQYF.

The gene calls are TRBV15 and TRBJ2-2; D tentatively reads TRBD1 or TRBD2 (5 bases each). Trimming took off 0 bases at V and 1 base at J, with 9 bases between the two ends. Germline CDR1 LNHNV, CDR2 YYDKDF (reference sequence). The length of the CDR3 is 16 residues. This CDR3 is CATSRDGTVNTGELFF. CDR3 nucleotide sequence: TGTGCCACCAGCAGAGACGGGACGGTGAACACCGGGGAGCTGTTTTTT.

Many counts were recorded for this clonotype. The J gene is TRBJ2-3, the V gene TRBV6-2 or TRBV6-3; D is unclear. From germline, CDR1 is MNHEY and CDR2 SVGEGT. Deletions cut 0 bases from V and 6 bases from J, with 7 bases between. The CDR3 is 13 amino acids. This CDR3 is CASSYSGQDTQYF. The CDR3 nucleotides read TGTGCCAGCAGTTACTCCGGGCAGGATACGCAGTATTTT.

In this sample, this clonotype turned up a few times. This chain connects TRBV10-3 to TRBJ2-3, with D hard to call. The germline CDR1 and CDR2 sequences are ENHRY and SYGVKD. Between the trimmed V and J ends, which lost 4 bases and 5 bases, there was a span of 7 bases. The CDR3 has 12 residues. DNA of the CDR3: TGTGCCATCAGTGCCCAGGAAGATACGCAGTATTTT. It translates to CAISAQEDTQYF.

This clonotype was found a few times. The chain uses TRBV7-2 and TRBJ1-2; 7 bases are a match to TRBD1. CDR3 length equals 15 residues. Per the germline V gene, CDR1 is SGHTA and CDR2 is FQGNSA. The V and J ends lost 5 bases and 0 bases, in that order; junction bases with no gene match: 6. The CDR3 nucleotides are TGTGCCAGCAGCCGTAGGGACAGCCCTAACTATGGCTACACCTTC. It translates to CASSRRDSPNYGYTF.

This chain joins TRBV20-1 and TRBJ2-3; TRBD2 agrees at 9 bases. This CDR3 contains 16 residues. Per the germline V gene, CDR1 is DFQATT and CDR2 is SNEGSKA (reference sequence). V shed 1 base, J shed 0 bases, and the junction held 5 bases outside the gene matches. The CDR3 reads CSARVRLAVSTDTQYF. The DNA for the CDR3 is TGCAGTGCTAGAGTCAGACTAGCGGTTAGCACAGATACGCAGTATTTT.

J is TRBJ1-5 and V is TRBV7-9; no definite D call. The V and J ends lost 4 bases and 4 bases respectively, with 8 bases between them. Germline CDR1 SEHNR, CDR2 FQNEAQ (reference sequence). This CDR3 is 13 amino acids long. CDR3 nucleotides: TGTGCCAGCAGCTCCCAAGAAAATCAGCCCCAGCATTTT. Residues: CASSSQENQPQHF.

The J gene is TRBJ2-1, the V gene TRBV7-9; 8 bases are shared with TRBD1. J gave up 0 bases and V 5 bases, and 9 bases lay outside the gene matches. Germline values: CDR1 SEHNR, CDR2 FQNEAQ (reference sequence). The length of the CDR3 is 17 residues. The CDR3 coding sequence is TGTGCCAGCAGCAGACAGGGGTCTTGGAGCTCCTACAATGAGCAGTTCTTC. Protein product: CASSRQGSWSSYNEQFF.